The present entry profiles one TCR beta chain with its context. Germline CDR1 MNHEY, CDR2 SMNVEV (reference sequence). The CDR3 is 14 residues long. Trimming removed 3 bases from V and 2 bases from J, with 10 bases in between. The data belong to a study of cytomegalovirus exposure and HLA in healthy donors. The study drew the donors from its approximately 130-subject validation cohort, separate from the approximately 700-subject first cohort. Libraries were prepared by immunoSEQ multiplex PCR; TCRdb keeps only in-frame clonotypes and omits some of them. Here the sample spans about 400,000 clones, 70% to 90% being singletons.

The TCR sequence derives from a woman between 18 and 29 years old in good health and CMV-seronegative. What was sequenced was PBMCs. The V and J genes are TRBV27 and TRBJ2-5; D might be TRBD1 (5 bases). For the CDR3, the DNA is TGTGCCAGCAGTTTGAGACAGCTGCAAGAGACCCAGTACTTC. It yields the protein CASSLRQLQETQYF.